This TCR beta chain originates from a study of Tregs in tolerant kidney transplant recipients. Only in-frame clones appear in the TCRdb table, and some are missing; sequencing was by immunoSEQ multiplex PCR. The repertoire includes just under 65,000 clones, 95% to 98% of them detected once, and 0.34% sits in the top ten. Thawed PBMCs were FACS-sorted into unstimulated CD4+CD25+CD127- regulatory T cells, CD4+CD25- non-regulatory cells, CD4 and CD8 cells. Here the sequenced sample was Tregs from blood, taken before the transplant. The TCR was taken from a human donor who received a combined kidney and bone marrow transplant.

CDR3 region: CASSLVWHTISGANVLTF. Written as DNA, the CDR3 is TGTGCCAGCAGCTTAGTGTGGCATACCATCTCTGGGGCCAACGTCCTGACTTTC. The J gene is TRBJ2-6, the V gene TRBV11-2; D remains unclear. Trimming stripped 1 base from V and 0 bases from J, with 13 bases between. The germline V gene has CDR1 SGHAT and CDR2 FQNNGV. The length of the CDR3 is 18 residues.